This T cell receptor beta chain was recovered during a study of blood T cells in healthy people across ages. Findings and caveats of the study: Estimates drawn from one million T cells were deemed to understate diversity.

With regard to this clonotype: Its specificity is unknown.

PCR was performed a second time for about 7 to 11 cycles using a sample-barcoded 5' primer and a J-beta primer mix. The template-switch adaptor, which had 12 random nucleotides, put a tag on each cDNA molecule. TCRdb re-called the 5' RACE reads with MiXCR, one entry per CDR3 protein. The sample has roughly 1,500,000 distinct CDR3 sequences, around 42% seen once; the top ten hold 7.9%. At least 7 million PBMCs were isolated per sample. V was trimmed by 5 bases and J by 5 bases, leaving 13 bases between them. Germline V gene lookup returns CDR1 SGHVS and CDR2 FQNEAQ. The CDR3 is made up of 14 amino acids.

V gene TRBV7-8 combines with J gene TRBJ1-5; a possible D gene is TRBD1 (6 bases). The TCR was taken from a woman in her late teens or twenties in good health. The sequencing sample was made of blood. CDR3 protein: CASSLGTLHQPQHF. For the CDR3, the DNA is TGTGCCAGCAGCCTCGGGACACTTCATCAGCCCCAGCATTTT.